The next 22 T cell receptor beta chains were all read from a single sample in a study of T cell responses to AZD1222 COVID-19 vaccine (dated by TCRdb to the early 2020s). According to the study, the label for this sample's time point signals: baseline before first vaccination. The library was prepared using the immunoSEQ multiplex PCR assay. Sourced from immuneACCESS, this table was stored by TCRdb with only in-frame sequences that have V and J called. A share of the clones is absent; for the studies checked, an unresolved V gene accounts for under half, and the remainder has no known explanation. This sample holds approximately 88,000 clones; roughly 94% were observed only once. In total, the top ten clones hold roughly 5.4% of the sample. The sequenced sample was peripheral blood, obtained on day 0 of AZD1222 vaccination. Receptors originate from an adult in good health.

V gene TRBV7-3 combines with J gene TRBJ2-7, with TRBD1 identical over 9 bases. With 4 bases clipped from V and 1 base from J, the junction kept 2 bases outside the gene matches. Per germline, CDR1 SGHTA and CDR2 FQGTGA. The CDR3 length is 14 residues. The CDR3 protein is CASSSGTGSYEQYF. As DNA, the CDR3 is TGTGCCAGCAGCTCCGGGACAGGGTCCTACGAGCAGTACTTC. The whole variable domain, filled in from reference TRBV7-3 and TRBJ2-7, reads GAGVSQTPSNKVTEKGKYVELRCDPISGHTALYWYRQSLGQGPEFLIYFQGTGAADDSGLPNDRFFAVRPEGSVSTLKIQRTERGDSAVYLCASSSGTGSYEQYFGPGTRLTVT.

The chain carries TRBV2 and TRBJ2-7; 7 nucleotides agree with TRBD1. This CDR3 is built from 15 residues. V shed 3 bases, J shed 3 bases, and the junction held 8 bases outside the gene matches. Per the germline V gene, CDR1 is SNHLY and CDR2 is FYNNEI. This chain's CDR3 is CASSELPGQLYEQYF. As DNA, the CDR3 is TGTGCCAGCAGTGAGCTCCCGGGACAGCTCTACGAGCAGTACTTC.

This chain connects TRBV5-1 to TRBJ2-1; weak D call: TRBD1 (7 bases). Trimming shortened V by 4 bases and J by 5 bases, and 16 bases separated the two germline ends. The CDR3 totals 15 residues. From germline, CDR1 is SGHRS and CDR2 YFSETQ. CDR3 in amino acids: CASSPAGQLDNEQFF. CDR3 sequence (DNA): TGCGCCAGCAGCCCTGCGGGACAGCTGGACAATGAGCAGTTCTTC.

The rearrangement links TRBV7-6 to TRBJ1-4; D perhaps matches TRBD1 (6 bases). Trimming removed 4 bases from V and 8 bases from J, with 14 bases in between. Germline-derived CDR1 and CDR2 are SGHVS and FNYEAQ. This CDR3 contains 14 residues. Written as DNA, the CDR3 is TGTGCCAGCAGCTCTCCTGGACAGCGCGAAAAACTGTTTTTT. Amino acid sequence: CASSSPGQREKLFF.

Judged by abundance, this clone is medium-sized. V gene TRBV24-1 combines with J gene TRBJ2-2; TRBD1 is a possible D gene (5 bases). Germline V lookup: CDR1 KGHDR, CDR2 SFDVKD. This CDR3 is 14 amino acids long. V was trimmed by 4 bases and J by 5 bases, leaving 10 bases between them. The CDR3 DNA reads TGTGCCACCAGTGACTCGACAGAAACCGGGGAGCTGTTTTTT. Amino acids: CATSDSTETGELFF.

V is TRBV27 and J is TRBJ2-2; 7 bases line up with TRBD2. V shed 3 bases, J shed 4 bases, and the junction held 2 bases outside the gene matches. This CDR3 comprises 14 residues. In germline, CDR1 is MNHEY, CDR2 SMNVEV (reference sequence). The CDR3, as DNA: TGTGCCAGCAGTTTTGGGGAGGGCACCGGGGAGCTGTTTTTT. This sequence encodes CASSFGEGTGELFF.

This rearrangement joins TRBV6-5 to TRBJ1-2; no reliable D call. V lost 7 bases and J lost 2, with 8 bases in between. CDR1 and CDR2 (germline): MNHEY, SVGAGI. The CDR3 spans 12 residues. As DNA, the CDR3 is TGTGCCAGCACGGGAGGAAACTATGGCTACACCTTC. Its translation: CASTGGNYGYTF.

The chain is built from TRBV30 and TRBJ2-2, with TRBD2 matching 8 bases. The CDR3 sequence is 14 residues long. J was trimmed by 4 bases and V by 5 bases; bases with no gene match: 6. Per the germline V gene, CDR1 is GTSNPN and CDR2 is SVGIG (reference sequence). The CDR3 bases are TGTGCCTGGCAAGGACTAGCTGGCACCGGGGAGCTGTTTTTT. Amino acid sequence: CAWQGLAGTGELFF.

The V and J genes are TRBV4-1 and TRBJ2-7; TRBD2 agrees at 8 bases. This CDR3 has 17 amino acids. Germline loops: CDR1 MGHRA, CDR2 YSYEKL. J was trimmed by 5 bases and V by 2 bases; bases with no gene match: 14. The CDR3 coding sequence is TGCGCCAGCAGCCAACGCCCTCTCGGGAGGGTCTGGGACGAGCAGTACTTC. It yields the protein CASSQRPLGRVWDEQYF.

The count of this clone is one. V is TRBV11-3 and J is TRBJ2-3, with D perhaps assigned TRBD1 or TRBD2 (7 bases each). V gave up 4 bases and J gave up 8 bases, with 19 bases separating them. CDR1 is SGHNT and CDR2 is YENEEA in the germline V gene. CDR3 size: 15 residues. Here the CDR3 DNA reads TGTGCCAGCAGCTCTGAGGGGGCGGGAGCTTCTACGCAGTATTTT. The encoded protein is CASSSEGAGASTQYF.

The count of this clone is one. The V call is TRBV6-5, the J call TRBJ1-5, with a possible D match to TRBD1 (5 bases). V gave up 6 bases and J gave up 3 bases, with 15 bases separating them. CDR1 and CDR2 from the germline V gene are MNHEY and SVGAGI. The CDR3 contains 15 residues. Here the CDR3 reads CASSHPGASNQPQHF. In nucleotides, the CDR3 is TGTGCCAGCAGCCACCCCGGGGCCTCCAATCAGCCCCAGCATTTT.

This clone is a singleton in its sample. The chain recombines TRBV10-3 with TRBJ2-1; 9 bases map to TRBD1. Germline V gene data show CDR1 as ENHRY and CDR2 as SYGVKD. This CDR3 is built from 15 residues. V gave up 6 bases and J gave up 8 bases; unmatched junction bases: 11. The CDR3 DNA follows: TGTGCCATCAGGGGGAGGGGGACAGGGTTGGATGAGCAGTTCTTC. Protein product: CAIRGRGTGLDEQFF.

CDR3: CASSLDGQGFYEQYF. The CDR3 nucleotides read TGCGCCAGCAGCTTGGACGGACAGGGTTTCTACGAGCAGTACTTC. The chain recombines TRBV5-1 with TRBJ2-7, with TRBD1 identical over 8 bases. Unmatched junction bases numbered 5, after V lost 0 bases and J lost 3 bases. The CDR3 has 15 amino acids. Per germline, CDR1 SGHRS and CDR2 YFSETQ.

This chain uses TRBV19 with TRBJ1-5; tentative D call: TRBD1 (5 bases). The V gene's germline CDR1 is LNHDA and CDR2 SQIVND (reference sequence). Trimming cost V 1 base and J 6 bases, with 19 bases left between them. This CDR3 is built from 17 residues. The CDR3, as DNA: TGTGCCAGTAGTATAGGCTTGGGCCAGGGAGACACTCAGCCCCAGCATTTT. It codes for CASSIGLGQGDTQPQHF.

The chain recombines TRBV11-1 with TRBJ1-6, with unresolved D. From germline, CDR1 is SGHAT and CDR2 FQDESV (reference sequence). CDR3 length: 14 amino acids. V was pared by 5 bases and J by 10 bases, with 15 bases between. In nucleotides, the CDR3 is TGTGCCAGCAGCGAAGGCAGGCCCGAATCACCCCTCCACTTT. Translating it yields CASSEGRPESPLHF.

The V call is TRBV28, the J call TRBJ1-4, with a weak D call TRBD1 (5 bases). The V and J ends lost 1 base and 8 bases respectively, with 14 bases between them. The CDR3 length is 15 residues. The germline CDR1 and CDR2 sequences are MDHEN and SYDVKM. The CDR3 here is CASSLLGAAREKLFF. The CDR3 nucleotides are TGTGCCAGCAGTTTATTAGGGGCCGCACGGGAAAAACTGTTTTTT.

The gene calls are TRBV13 and TRBJ2-5; 15 bases align to TRBD2. Trimming removed 5 bases from V and 3 bases from J; junction bases left unmatched: 7. Germline CDR1 PRHDT, CDR2 FYEKMQ (reference sequence). CDR3 length equals 17 residues. The CDR3 DNA reads as TGTGCCAGCAGCCGGAGGACTAGCGGGAGGGCCGAAGAGACCCAGTACTTC. Its translation is CASSRRTSGRAEETQYF. The full variable domain, in which reference TRBV13 and TRBJ2-5 provide the parts outside the CDR3, is AAGVIQSPRHLIKEKRETATLKCYPIPRHDTVYWYQQGPGQDPQFLISFYEKMQSDKGSIPDRFSAQQFSDYHSELNMSSLELGDSALYFCASSRRTSGRAEETQYFGPGTRLLVL.

The table lists this clone with a few counts. The chain has TRBV3-1 (or the pseudogene TRBV3-2) and TRBJ1-6; no reliable D call. CDR1 and CDR2 from the germline V gene are LGHDT and YNNKEL (reference sequence). The CDR3 loop spans 12 amino acids. The V end lost 2 bases, the J end lost 5 bases, and 1 base lay between the germline ends. The CDR3 coding sequence is TGTGCCAGCAGCCAAAATAATTCACCCCTCCACTTT. Its protein is CASSQNNSPLHF.

The chain links TRBV9 to TRBJ1-5; D remains ambiguous. From germline, CDR1 is SGDLS and CDR2 YYNGEE. Trimming removed 0 bases at V and 0 bases at J, with 7 bases between. CDR3 length: 15 residues. The CDR3 sequence: CASSVGGNSNQPQHF. In DNA, the CDR3 is TGTGCCAGCAGCGTAGGAGGTAATAGCAATCAGCCCCAGCATTTT.

This clone has just a few counts. The gene calls are TRBV5-1 and TRBJ2-7; 9 bases fit TRBD2. The CDR3 has 18 residues. The germline V gene has CDR1 SGHRS and CDR2 YFSETQ. The trim removed 1 base at V and 1 base at J, leaving 12 bases unmatched. Written as DNA, the CDR3 is TGCGCCAGCAGCTTGCAGGATCCTAGCGGGGCCTCTTCCTACGAGCAGTACTTC. Its translation is CASSLQDPSGASSYEQYF. Drawing the rest from reference TRBV5-1 and TRBJ2-7, the complete variable domain is KAGVTQTPRYLIKTRGQQVTLSCSPISGHRSVSWYQQTPGQGLQFLFEYFSETQRNKGNFPGRFSGRQFSNSRSEMNVSTLELGDSALYLCASSLQDPSGASSYEQYFGPGTRLTVT.

Comment on this clone: Distinct nucleotide sequences in the sample also encode this CDR3. Here the CDR3 DNA reads TGTGCCTGGAGTGTAGGCGGCTCTGGGGCCAACGTCCTGACTTTC. It specifies CAWSVGGSGANVLTF. The V and J genes are TRBV30 and TRBJ2-6; unclear D gene. This CDR3 spans 15 amino acids. The germline CDR1 and CDR2 sequences are GTSNPN and SVGIG (reference sequence). The V gene lost 0 bases and the J gene lost 0 bases, with 6 bases spanning the gap.

The genes are TRBV2 and TRBJ2-5; D not certain. This CDR3 has 13 amino acids. Trimming stripped 6 bases from V and 3 bases from J, with 11 bases between. Germline assignment: CDR1 SNHLY and CDR2 FYNNEI. The CDR3, as DNA: TGTGCCAGCAGCGCGAGGCCAGAAGAGACCCAGTACTTC. Protein sequence: CASSARPEETQYF.